This T cell receptor (beta chain) was identified during a study of CD8 T cells in ankylosing spondylitis. Findings of the study overall: Ankylosing spondylitis blood appeared to carry a characteristic TCR beta motif of roughly eight highly homologous variants. Disease-linked clones had a CD8+ phenotype and relatively low frequency in peripheral blood.

This clonotype was observed a few times. The antigen is unknown. V was shortened by 6 bases and J by 2 bases, with 13 bases between the two germline ends. Germline V gene data show CDR1 as SQVTM and CDR2 as ANQGSEA. The CDR3 totals 14 residues. Quantitative barcoded 5'-RACE was used to prepare TCR beta libraries. TCRdb re-called the 5' RACE reads through MiXCR, storing one row per CDR3 protein. The table shows 200,000 to 300,000 distinct CDR3 sequences, with under 30% occurring only once. This sequence originates from a male donor with ankylosing spondylitis or in good health (not recorded which). This chain connects TRBV29-1 to TRBJ2-2, with no clear D. Sequencing was performed on blood, either unsorted or a sorted T cell fraction (not recorded which). The DNA for the CDR3 is TGCAGCGTGACCGGCAGGTACAACACCGGGGAGCTGTTTTTT. Amino acid sequence: CSVTGRYNTGELFF.